This paragraph covers one TCR beta chain sequence. The CDR3 extends over 10 amino acids. Germline lookup yields CDR1 DFQATT and CDR2 SNEGSKA (reference sequence). V shed 2 bases and J shed 8 bases, with 6 bases lying between them. Vbeta (60) and Jbeta (13) primers were used in the PCR. Produced via immunoSEQ multiplex PCR; TCRdb's table is partial and in-frame only. The sample consists of 150,000 to 200,000 clones, 80% to 85% of them appearing once. The record originates from a study of cytomegalovirus exposure and HLA in healthy donors. V and J are TRBV20-1 and TRBJ1-2; D remains unclear. This receptor was taken from a woman aged 18-29 years in good health and CMV-seropositive. The sample taken for sequencing was PBMCs. As DNA, the CDR3 is TGCAGTGCTAGATACGGGGGCTACACCTTC. The encoded protein is CSARYGGYTF.